Listed below are T cell receptor beta chains from one sample, sequenced in a study of blood T cell repertoires in COVID-19. Repertoires were generated with immunoSEQ multiplex PCR, while TCRdb's copy carries only in-frame clones and drops some. The sample contains tens of thousands of clones, about 81% of which appear only once. The sample taken for sequencing was peripheral blood. These TCRs come from a woman in her 70s with COVID-19, enrolled during active disease. The conserved cysteine and the conserved F or W are not part of the CDR3 here. The D gene is left open where the match is weak.

>TRBV6-1|TRBJ1-2|TRBD1
ASSEISRGHGYT
>TRBV11-3|TRBJ2-1|TRBD2
ASSLGQRGGNEQF
>TRBV27|TRBJ2-5|TRBD1
ASRSDRNVETQY
>TRBV4-2|TRBJ2-1|TRBD2
ASSTTSGSYNEQF
>TRBV2|TRBJ2-5|TRBD2
ASHREGGRETQY
>TRBV19|TRBJ1-2|.
ASTSRDNNLGGYT
>TRBV7-9|TRBJ1-3|.
ASSLEGGSGNTIY
>TRBV7-9|TRBJ1-4|TRBD1
ASSSTGFTNEKLF
>TRBV3-1/TRBV3-2|TRBJ1-5|TRBD1
ASSQTTGGSQPQH
>TRBV29-1|TRBJ2-3|TRBD2
SVEGFSGRGDTQY
>TRBV3-1/TRBV3-2|TRBJ1-4|.
ASSLTGPGDEKLF
>TRBV6-2/TRBV6-3|TRBJ1-1|.
ASSYREPGEAF
>TRBV18|TRBJ2-1|TRBD2
ASSPRLAGAFYNEQF
>TRBV7-2|TRBJ1-1|TRBD1
ASSTRQGPGAF
>TRBV6-5|TRBJ1-5|.
ASSPVFGTEQPQH
>TRBV24-1|TRBJ2-3|.
ATTAGGTSSTDTQY
>TRBV6-6|TRBJ2-3|TRBD1
ASRPGTGPQDTQY
>TRBV15|TRBJ2-1|TRBD1
ATSRRTGGVEQF
>TRBV7-9|TRBJ2-1|TRBD2
ASSLTTSGRNNEQF
>TRBV6-5|TRBJ1-2|.
ASSYLGNYGYT
>TRBV19|TRBJ2-3|TRBD1
ASSISGGYGDTQY
>TRBV7-2|TRBJ2-5|.
ASTEGSQETQY
>TRBV4-3|TRBJ1-2|.
ASRRWFAPGRGGNYGYT
>TRBV7-9|TRBJ1-4|TRBD1
ASSPTGEEKLF
>TRBV7-9|TRBJ2-2|TRBD2
ASSSGGPSTGELF
>TRBV7-3|TRBJ2-1|TRBD2
ASSPSGSYNEQF
>TRBV3-1/TRBV3-2|TRBJ2-3|TRBD2
ASSQTSGGFTDTQY
>TRBV3-1/TRBV3-2|TRBJ2-7|.
ASSQVGAEQY
>TRBV29-1|TRBJ2-5|.
SVGGETQY
>TRBV5-6|TRBJ1-6|.
ASSLAGMNSPLH
>TRBV9|TRBJ2-3|.
ASSVGRGTDTQY
>TRBV5-5|TRBJ1-5|.
ASSLDAGLSQPQH
>TRBV7-9|TRBJ1-5|.
ASSLEFERQPQH
>TRBV3-1/TRBV3-2|TRBJ1-1|.
ASSHSTEAF
>TRBV6-1|TRBJ1-5|.
ASSEVRQAAPNQPQH
>TRBV10-3|TRBJ2-6|.
AISDSSGANVLT
>TRBV11-2|TRBJ2-7|TRBD1
ASSLGTGVPEQY
>TRBV29-1|TRBJ2-1|TRBD2
SVPRTSGTDEQF
>TRBV2|TRBJ2-5|.
ASSGVGPQETQY
>TRBV19|TRBJ1-4|.
ASRRWAPTGKDEKLF
>TRBV11-3|TRBJ1-1|TRBD1
ASSPGQALRTEAF
>TRBV10-3|TRBJ1-3|.
AIRGPGRGFVGNTIY
>TRBV29-1|TRBJ2-7|TRBD1
SARDSQDYEQY
>TRBV2|TRBJ1-1|TRBD1
ASSGRAGGHQGAEAF
>TRBV19|TRBJ2-3|TRBD2
ASSQGSGGTGSTDTQY
>TRBV19|TRBJ1-3|.
ASQGSGNTIY
>TRBV6-5|TRBJ1-5|.
ASSFERYSNQPQH
>TRBV6-2/TRBV6-3|TRBJ2-2|TRBD2
ASSPRGREGNTGELF
>TRBV6-1|TRBJ1-1|.
ASNEDRQTRLAREAF
>TRBV19|TRBJ2-3|.
ARGRGTSTDTQY
>TRBV7-8|TRBJ1-3|.
ASSAATLGNTIY
>TRBV7-2|TRBJ2-3|.
ASSLFWSRSSPDTQY
>TRBV19|TRBJ2-3|.
ASSMASYRTDTQY
>TRBV7-3|TRBJ1-2|TRBD1
ASSLRQGNRANYGYT
>TRBV3-1/TRBV3-2|TRBJ2-7|.
ASSRGSYEQY
>TRBV4-3|TRBJ2-3|TRBD2
ASSQGWGGLAVDTQY
>TRBV24-1|TRBJ2-3|TRBD2
ATSDYGTSGRADTQY
>TRBV29-1|TRBJ1-2|TRBD1
SAHTPGGGGYT
>TRBV4-1|TRBJ1-4|.
ASSQERGEKLF
>TRBV11-3|TRBJ2-1|.
ASSLDSGTYNEQF